In this sample, the clone carrying this T cell receptor beta chain turned up once. The sample is drawn from a study of blood T cell repertoires in COVID-19. Study information: Nucleic acid was either cDNA or gDNA, and it came from T cells, B-cell-depleted T cells, or PBMCs.

Profiling relied on immunoSEQ multiplex PCR, and the TCRdb table lists in-frame clones only, not all of them. Among 200,000 to 250,000 clones listed, about 93% were seen once. V lost 6 bases, J lost 5 bases, and 19 bases lay in between. The CDR3 runs to 16 residues. CDR1 and CDR2 (germline): MDHEN, SYDVKM. The chain links TRBV28 to TRBJ1-4, with D possibly matching TRBD1 (5 bases). The sequenced sample consisted of peripheral blood. This clonotype was obtained from a man aged 30-40 years with COVID-19, enrolled during active disease. The CDR3 spells CASSKEQAELNEKLFF. The CDR3 coding sequence is TGTGCCAGCAGCAAGGAACAGGCCGAATTGAATGAAAAACTGTTTTTT. Looking up the rest from reference TRBV28 and TRBJ1-4 gives the full variable domain: DVKVTQSSRYLVKRTGEKVFLECVQDMDHENMFWYRQDPGLGLRLIYFSYDVKMKEKGDIPEGYSVSREKKERFSLILESASTNQTSMYLCASSKEQAELNEKLFFGSGTQLSVL.